Listed here are 20 T cell receptor beta chains from one sample, sequenced in a study of vaccination and CD4 T cells after COVID-19. Treatment indicated: roughly ten-day PBMC culture with coronavirus spike peptide pools or control peptides (ViraFEST assay). The Oncomine TCR Beta short-read assay sequenced DNA from cultured CD4+ T cells. TCRdb re-called the PCR reads through MiXCR, storing one row per CDR3 protein. The sample consists of about 4,100 distinct CDR3 sequences, around 20% of them appearing once. These receptors have no identified antigens. The sequencing here drew on CD4+ T cells from blood, cultured in vitro, taken after SARS-CoV-2 vaccination. Receptors were obtained from a human donor who had recovered from COVID-19.

This clonotype is deemed medium-sized. V usage is TRBV20-1 and J usage is TRBJ1-6; unclear D gene. V lost 0 bases, J lost 13 bases, and 10 bases lay in between. The CDR3 has 12 amino acids. Germline V gene sequence: CDR1 DFQATT, CDR2 SNEGSKA (reference sequence). CDR3 loop: CSAREGPSPLHF. In DNA, the CDR3 is TGCAGTGCTAGAGAGGGCCCGAGCCCCCTCCACTTT.

The J gene is TRBJ1-1, the V gene TRBV4-1; D possibly corresponds to TRBD1 (5 bases). The CDR3 is 15 residues long. V was clipped by 0 bases and J by 0 bases, with 8 bases between them. Per germline, CDR1 MGHRA and CDR2 YSYEKL. Here the CDR3 reads CASSQENRMNTEAFF. In DNA, the CDR3 is TGCGCCAGCAGCCAAGAAAACAGGATGAACACTGAAGCTTTCTTT.

This clonotype was found a few times. The chain is built from TRBV30 and TRBJ1-2; unclear D gene. Trimming removed 8 bases at V and 5 bases at J, with 15 bases between. Germline values: CDR1 GTSNPN, CDR2 SVGIG (reference sequence). There are 12 residues in the CDR3. The CDR3: CALKEGGYGYTF. DNA for the CDR3: TGTGCCCTAAAAGAGGGAGGGTATGGCTACACCTTC.

This clonotype has just a few counts. The gene calls are TRBV6-4 and TRBJ2-6; tentatively, D is TRBD2 (5 bases). The CDR3 runs 20 residues. Germline-derived CDR1 and CDR2 are MRHNA and SNTAGT. The V gene lost 3 bases and the J gene lost 0 bases, with 21 bases spanning the gap. The CDR3 coding sequence is TGTGCCAGCAGTGATAGCGTAGGTGGCAGAGTGCTCTCTGGGGCCAACGTCCTGACTTTC. This gives the protein CASSDSVGGRVLSGANVLTF.

The chain is built from TRBV5-1 and TRBJ2-7, with no clear D. CDR3 length: 13 amino acids. With 0 bases removed from V and 1 base from J, the gap between germline ends came to 5 bases. Germline values: CDR1 SGHRS, CDR2 YFSETQ. The CDR3 loop is CASSLELSYEQYF. CDR3 DNA: TGCGCCAGCAGCTTGGAACTATCCTACGAGCAGTACTTC.

This clonotype is classed as medium-sized. The genes are TRBV20-1 and TRBJ1-2, with TRBD1 matching over 8 bases. The CDR3 spans 14 residues. After removal of 3 bases from V and 2 bases from J, the junction contained 5 bases not matched to a gene. Germline V lookup: CDR1 DFQATT, CDR2 SNEGSKA (reference sequence). CDR3: CSASSNRGNYGYTF. For the CDR3, the DNA is TGCAGTGCTAGCTCCAACAGGGGGAACTATGGCTACACCTTC.

As concerns this clonotype: A read error is likely, as this CDR3 ends without the conserved phenylalanine or tryptophan. No DNA is shown, since the ends of the CDR3 on it are uncertain; the CDR3 is the one TCRdb lists. The chain recombines TRBV20-1 with TRBJ1-2. Per germline, CDR1 DFQATT and CDR2 SNEGSKA (reference sequence). The CDR3 spans 12 residues, counting both ends. CDR3 protein: CSARESSRVQSC.

This clonotype is deemed medium-sized. The chain is built from TRBV20-1 and TRBJ1-2, with D perhaps TRBD1 (5 bases). CDR1 is DFQATT and CDR2 is SNEGSKA in the germline V gene (reference sequence). CDR3 length equals 14 residues. V was shortened by 0 bases and J by 5 bases, with 13 bases between the two germline ends. The CDR3 DNA is TGCAGTGCTAGAGACGGCCAGGGAGGGTATGGCTACACCTTC. This translates into CSARDGQGGYGYTF.

By its share, this clonotype is medium-sized (0.01 to 0.1%). The chain joins TRBV6-1 to TRBJ1-2; the match to TRBD1 covers 8 bases. With 8 bases clipped from V and 4 bases from J, the junction kept 3 bases outside the gene matches. CDR3 length equals 12 residues. Germline CDR1 and CDR2: MNHNS and SASEGT. The CDR3: CASQTGGYGYTF. The DNA for the CDR3 is TGTGCCAGCCAAACAGGGGGCTATGGCTACACCTTC.

The table lists this clonotype with a few counts. The genes are TRBV19 and TRBJ1-5, with D perhaps matching TRBD1 (5 bases). The CDR3 has 15 amino acids. Trimming left V 0 bases short and J 1 base short, with 7 bases between. Germline assignment: CDR1 LNHDA and CDR2 SQIVND (reference sequence). The CDR3 is CASSIDGGSNQPQHF. The DNA of the CDR3 is TGTGCCAGTAGTATAGATGGGGGGAGCAATCAGCCCCAGCATTTT.

By share of the sample, this clonotype is medium-sized. This sequence joins TRBV10-3 and TRBJ2-5; D ambiguous. This CDR3 region has 13 residues. V was pared by 3 bases and J by 7 bases, with 12 bases between. Germline values: CDR1 ENHRY, CDR2 SYGVKD. CDR3 nucleotides: TGTGCCATCAGTGACCCCGACACGGGGACCCAGTACTTC. Its protein is CAISDPDTGTQYF.

V and J are TRBV12-3 or TRBV12-4 and TRBJ2-5; possibly TRBD1 or TRBD2 for D (6 bases each). The CDR3 extends over 14 amino acids. V lost 3 bases, J lost 5 bases, and 13 bases lay in between. CDR3 sequence (DNA): TGTGCCAGCAGTTTCTCGGGGGCTGGGGAGACCCAGTACTTC. Protein product: CASSFSGAGETQYF.

This clonotype is termed medium-sized (0.01 to 0.1%). This rearrangement joins TRBV7-2 to TRBJ2-7; TRBD2 agrees at 11 bases. The CDR3 has 15 amino acids. Germline CDR1 SGHTA, CDR2 FQGNSA. Germline trimming cut 5 bases from V and 3 bases from J; bases unmatched to any gene: 6. The CDR3 loop reads CASSRSSGGSYEQYF. Here the CDR3 DNA reads TGTGCCAGCAGCAGATCTAGCGGGGGGAGCTACGAGCAGTACTTC.

In its sample, this clonotype is medium-sized (0.01 to 0.1%). The chain couples TRBV7-8 to TRBJ1-2; 8 bases line up with TRBD1. The CDR3 has 16 amino acids. V trimming: 5 bases; J trimming: 2 bases; junction bases outside the gene matches: 10. CDR1 is SGHVS, CDR2 FQNEAQ, per germline. The CDR3 DNA sequence: TGTGCCAGCAGCCTTACCTTGGACAGGGCCAACTATGGCTACACCTTC. Protein sequence: CASSLTLDRANYGYTF.

The chain is built from TRBV21-1 and TRBJ1-2; the D segment call TRBD1 is taken from the table without a DNA check. TRBV21-1 has pseudogene status. This CDR3 region has 15 residues. CDR3 sequence (DNA): TGTGCCAGCAGCGCAAAAGGGGACAGGGGGCTTGGCTACACCTTC. It yields the protein CASSAKGDRGLGYTF.

Turning to this clonotype: A much larger clone lies one base from this, so it may be a read error. V and J are TRBV7-6 and TRBJ2-7; 7 bases fit TRBD1. The trim removed 5 bases at V and 5 bases at J, leaving 12 bases unmatched. The V gene's germline CDR1 is SGHVS and CDR2 FNYEAQ. The CDR3 length is 15 residues. CDR3 DNA sequence: TGTGCCAGCAGCACTTCCCCGACAGGGTTCCACGAGCAGTACTTC. Residues: CASSTSPTGFHEQYF.

This clonotype was detected a few times. The chain uses TRBV20-1 and TRBJ1-3; D might be TRBD1 (6 bases). The CDR3 length is 15 residues. Germline V lookup: CDR1 DFQATT, CDR2 SNEGSKA (reference sequence). V was cut by 3 bases and J by 0 bases, with 12 bases left in between. The CDR3 bases are TGCAGTGCTAGGGGGGGGCTGCACTCTGGAAACACCATATATTTT. Translated: CSARGGLHSGNTIYF.

J is TRBJ2-6 and V is TRBV6-1, with a weak D call TRBD2 (6 bases). The CDR3 contains 19 residues. Germline CDR1 MNHNS, CDR2 SASEGT. Trimming removed 6 bases at V and 0 bases at J, with 21 bases between. DNA of the CDR3: TGTGCCAGCAGCCGTCGTCAGGGACTCTCCCTCTCTGGGGCCAACGTCCTGACTTTC. This translates into CASSRRQGLSLSGANVLTF.

CDR3 sequence reads: CASRRGTSGGTNTGELFF. The CDR3 nucleotides are TGTGCCAGCAGACGCGGGACTAGCGGGGGGACGAACACCGGGGAGCTGTTTTTT. The chain has TRBV6-1 and TRBJ2-2; TRBD2 aligns across 15 bases. CDR1 is MNHNS and CDR2 is SASEGT in the germline V gene. Trimming removed 6 bases from V and 0 bases from J; junction bases left unmatched: 5. The CDR3 length is 18 residues.

The chain uses TRBV6-5 and TRBJ2-3, with D uncertain. This CDR3 has 14 residues. CDR1 and CDR2 (germline): MNHEY, SVGAGI. The germline V and J ends were trimmed by 1 base and 6 bases, with 11 bases remaining between them. The CDR3 nucleotides read TGTGCCAGCAGTTACTGGGAAGAAGGGGATACGCAGTATTTT. Its translation: CASSYWEEGDTQYF.